The 6 T cell receptor beta chains given below trace back to one sample, sequenced in a study of blood T cells in healthy people across ages. For the second PCR, which ran for about 7 to 11 cycles, a sample-barcoded 5' primer and a J-beta primer mix were used. TCRdb itself ran the 5' RACE reads through MiXCR, one entry per CDR3 protein. The sample lists roughly 800,000 distinct CDR3 sequences; roughly 64% were seen once. Material for sequencing was blood. Receptors originate from a man aged 25-45 years in good health.

The chain has TRBV5-1 and TRBJ1-1; perhaps TRBD1 as D (5 bases). CDR1 is SGHRS and CDR2 is YFSETQ in the germline V gene. V dropped 2 bases and J dropped 3 bases, with 11 bases sitting between them. The CDR3 covers 14 residues. CDR3: CASSFRGPDTEAFF. The CDR3, as DNA: TGCGCCAGCAGCTTCCGGGGACCCGACACTGAAGCTTTCTTT.

To note about this clonotype: One end of the junction does not line up with germline, which may come from a read error. Here the CDR3 DNA reads TGTGCCAGCAGCCAAGTGGGTCTCTACGATGAGCAGTTCTTC. It codes for CASSQVGLYDEQFF. The chain couples TRBV4-2 to TRBJ2-1; no definite D call. The CDR3 contains 14 residues. CDR1 and CDR2 from the germline V gene are LGHNA and YNFKEQ.

J is TRBJ2-5 and V is TRBV5-1; the D is unclear. The J call is doubtful: the DNA matches TRBJ2-7 better. The CDR3 consists of 14 residues. Germline V gives CDR1 SGHRS, CDR2 YFSETQ. CDR3 protein: CASSSYGRLYEQYF. CDR3 sequence (DNA): TGCGCCAGCAGCTCTTACGGGCGGCTCTACGAGCAGTACTTC.

This clonotype was detected only once. V usage is TRBV12-3 or TRBV12-4 and J usage is TRBJ1-4; TRBD1 is a possible D gene (5 bases). Between the trimmed V and J ends, which lost 6 bases and 6 bases, there was a span of 14 bases. This CDR3 has 14 amino acids. The CDR3 sequence is CASSSALGDEKLFF. The DNA of the CDR3 is TGTGCCAGCAGCTCTGCATTGGGGGATGAAAAACTGTTTTTT.

This clonotype has a single count. CDR3 loop: CASSTLGVQYF. CDR3 in DNA: TGTGCCAGCAGCACATTGGGAGTTCAGTACTTC. The rearrangement uses TRBV21-1 and TRBJ2-7; the table's D gene call, TRBD2, was not cross checked with the DNA. TRBV21-1 is assigned pseudogene status. This CDR3 contains 11 residues.

The V gene is TRBV5-1, the J gene TRBJ1-1; D is unclear. Germline CDR1 and CDR2: SGHRS and YFSETQ. This CDR3 has 13 amino acids. The V and J ends lost 2 bases and 5 bases respectively, with 10 bases between them. The CDR3 is CASSFKGGTEAFF. The CDR3 DNA reads as TGCGCCAGCAGCTTTAAGGGAGGGACTGAAGCTTTCTTT. Full variable domain (rest looked up from reference TRBV5-1 and TRBJ1-1): KAGVTQTPRYLIKTRGQQVTLSCSPISGHRSVSWYQQTPGQGLQFLFEYFSETQRNKGNFPGRFSGRQFSNSRSEMNVSTLELGDSALYLCASSFKGGTEAFFGQGTRLTVV.